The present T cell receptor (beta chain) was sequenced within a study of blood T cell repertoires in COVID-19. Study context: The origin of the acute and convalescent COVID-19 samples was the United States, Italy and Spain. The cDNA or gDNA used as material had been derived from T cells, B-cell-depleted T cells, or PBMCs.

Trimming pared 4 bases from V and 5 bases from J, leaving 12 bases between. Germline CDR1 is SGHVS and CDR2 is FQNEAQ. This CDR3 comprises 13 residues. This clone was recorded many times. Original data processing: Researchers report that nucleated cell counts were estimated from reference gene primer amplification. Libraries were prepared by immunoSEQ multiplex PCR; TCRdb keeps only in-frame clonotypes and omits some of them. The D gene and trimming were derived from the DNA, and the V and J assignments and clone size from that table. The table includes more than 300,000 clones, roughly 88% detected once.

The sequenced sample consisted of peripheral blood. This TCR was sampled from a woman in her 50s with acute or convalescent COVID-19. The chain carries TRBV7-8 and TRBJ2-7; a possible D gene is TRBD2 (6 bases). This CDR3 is CASSSRREDEQYF. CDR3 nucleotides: TGTGCCAGCAGCTCCCGGAGGGAGGACGAGCAGTACTTC.